The rows below give T cell receptor beta chains drawn from one sample of a study of regulatory T cells in long-lasting Graves disease. One entry per CDR3 protein, called by TCRdb with MiXCR from the multiplex PCR reads. This table has hundreds of thousands of distinct CDR3 sequences, 18% appearing once. The sequenced sample was peripheral blood mononuclear cells (PBMCs), obtained at new diagnosis, from a patient treated with antithyroid drugs. The receptors were sampled from a female donor with Graves disease. Each CDR3 is given with its conserved first and last residue. D genes are given only for firm matches. Only part of the rows carry a size: once, few, many, or a class if the clone is expanded.

j_call,v_call,clone_size,d_call,cdr3_nt,cdr3_aa
TRBJ1-1,TRBV24-1,-,-,TGTGCCACCAGTGGGACCGAGGCTGAAGCTTTCTTT,CATSGTEAEAFF
TRBJ2-3,TRBV28,many,-,TGTGCCAGCAGTTTTCAGGGCGTGGAAACGCAGTATTTT,CASSFQGVETQYF
TRBJ2-3,TRBV5-1,few,-,TGCGCCAGCAGCTTGGATGGGAGAGGCGATACGCAGTATTTT,CASSLDGRGDTQYF
TRBJ1-2,TRBV19,many,TRBD1,TGTGCCAGTAGTATTCTCAGGGGGTCGGGCTACACCTTC,CASSILRGSGYTF
TRBJ1-2,TRBV2,many,-,TGTGCCAGCAGCCACGAGAAGGCAAGCAGCTATGGCTACACCTTC,CASSHEKASSYGYTF
TRBJ2-1,TRBV19,-,-,TGTGCCAGTAGTATTTCGGCCATATCCTCATACAATGAGCAGTTCTTC,CASSISAISSYNEQFF
TRBJ2-7,TRBV7-8,-,-,TGTGCCAGCAGCTGGGTTAACGAGCAGTACTTC,CASSWVNEQYF
TRBJ2-7,TRBV10-1,many,TRBD2,TGCGCCAGCAGTGAGTCGGAAGCGGGAGGATTGTACGAGCAGTACTTC,CASSESEAGGLYEQYF
TRBJ2-4,TRBV6-1,few,TRBD1,TGTGCCAGCCAGAGTTCGACAGGGGGAATGTTGGACATTCAGTACTTC,CASQSSTGGMLDIQYF
TRBJ2-1,TRBV5-1,many,TRBD2,TGCGCCAGCAGCTCGCTAGCGGGAGCCGACAATGAGCAGTTCTTC,CASSSLAGADNEQFF
TRBJ1-4,TRBV15,once,TRBD1,TGTGCCACCAGCAGACACAGGGGCGTTAATGATAAACTGTTTTTT,CATSRHRGVNDKLFF
TRBJ2-5,TRBV5-5,-,-,TGTGCCAGCAGCTGGGTGACATTCGTAGCGGAGTCGGGAGAGACCCAGTACTTC,CASSWVTFVAESGETQYF
TRBJ2-5,TRBV30,few,-,TGTGCCCGGGAGCTCCAAGAGACCCAGTACTTC,CARELQETQYF
TRBJ2-1,TRBV20-1,few,TRBD2,TGCAGTGCTAGTCACGGACTAGCGGGAACTGAGCAGTTCTTC,CSASHGLAGTEQFF
TRBJ1-5,TRBV20-1,few,TRBD1,TGCAGTGCTAGCTCCCCGTCAGGGGGAAATCAGCCCCAGCATTTT,CSASSPSGGNQPQHF
TRBJ2-1,TRBV20-1,-,TRBD2,TGCAGTGCATCCGGGACTAGCGGGAGGACGATTGAGCAGTTCTTC,CSASGTSGRTIEQFF
TRBJ2-2,TRBV9,few,-,TGTGCCAGCACTTCCGGACCAACGAACACCGGGGAGCTGTTTTTT,CASTSGPTNTGELFF
TRBJ1-6,TRBV3-1,many,-,TGTGCCACCAGGAGGGGGGATTCACCCCTCCACTTT,CATRRGDSPLHF
TRBJ2-1,TRBV18,few,-,TGTGCCAGCTCGTCAAGCTGGCATGAGCAGTTCTTC,CASSSSWHEQFF
TRBJ2-7,TRBV13,many,TRBD1,TGTGCCAGCAGCTTAGAGGGACAGGGGGGCTACGAGCAGTACTTC,CASSLEGQGGYEQYF
TRBJ2-7,TRBV6-1,few,TRBD2,TGTGCCAGCAGCCACCTACGGGGGAGCGGGGGCCCCTACGAGCAGTACTTC,CASSHLRGSGGPYEQYF
TRBJ2-3,TRBV27,many,-,TGTGCCAGCAGTCTCACATGGACTACTAGCACAGATACGCAGTATTTT,CASSLTWTTSTDTQYF
TRBJ2-1,TRBV3-1,-,TRBD2,TGTGCCAGCAGCCTTAGCGGGAGGTGGAATGAGCAGTTCTTC,CASSLSGRWNEQFF
TRBJ2-1,TRBV7-8,-,TRBD1,TGTGCCAGCAGCTTTCTCGGACAGGGTCTCGATGAGCAGTTCTTC,CASSFLGQGLDEQFF
TRBJ1-4,TRBV7-9,many,-,TGTGCCAGCAGTCCTTGGAAGCGTGAAAAACTGTTTTTT,CASSPWKREKLFF
TRBJ1-2,TRBV19,many,-,TGTGCCAGTAGTACCCAGGAGGGGCTAAATAACTACTATGGCTACACCTTC,CASSTQEGLNNYYGYTF
TRBJ2-4,TRBV7-9,many,TRBD2,TGTGCCAGCAGCCCGGGACTAGCGGAGAACATTCAGTACTTC,CASSPGLAENIQYF
TRBJ2-1,TRBV20-1,few,TRBD2,TGCAGTGCTAGAGATAGCGGGACTTACAATGAGCAGTTCTTC,CSARDSGTYNEQFF
TRBJ2-1,TRBV28,-,TRBD2,TGTGCCAGCAGTTCCCCGGGAGTAGCGGGAGTCGGTGAGCAGTTCTTC,CASSSPGVAGVGEQFF
TRBJ2-1,TRBV2,many,-,TGTGCCAGCAGTGGAAGGCAGCTTGAGCAGTTCTTC,CASSGRQLEQFF
TRBJ2-1,TRBV20-1,-,TRBD2,TGCAGTGCTAGAATTGGGACCGGGACTAGCGGGATGAATGAGCAGTTCTTC,CSARIGTGTSGMNEQFF
TRBJ1-1,TRBV25-1,many,-,TGTGCCAGCAGTGAATATGGCCGGGCTTTCTTT,CASSEYGRAFF
TRBJ2-1,TRBV6-1,many,TRBD2,TGTGCCAGCAGCTACCCCATTCCACCCCAGACTAGCGGGAGAAATGAGCAGTTCTTC,CASSYPIPPQTSGRNEQFF
TRBJ2-1,TRBV24-1,-,TRBD2,TGTGCCACCAGTGATTTGACTAGCGGGAGTATAGGTGAGCAGTTCTTC,CATSDLTSGSIGEQFF
TRBJ2-1,TRBV2,many,TRBD2,TGTGCCAGCAGTGTGGGTCTAGCGGGCGACAATGAGCAGTTCTTC,CASSVGLAGDNEQFF
TRBJ2-3,TRBV24-1,many,-,TGTGCCACCAGTGAGTACAGGGAGCCTACGCAGTATTTT,CATSEYREPTQYF
TRBJ2-5,TRBV9,few,TRBD2,TGTGCCAGCAGCGTAGGCTGGGGGGGGAGGGTTGGGGAGACCCAGTACTTC,CASSVGWGGRVGETQYF
TRBJ2-5,TRBV7-2,many,-,TGCGCCAGCAGCCAAGATCCGGGAGCCCAAGAGACCCAGTACTTC,CASSQDPGAQETQYF
TRBJ2-1,TRBV12-3/TRBV12-4,many,-,TGTGCCAGCAGTCCATGGACCAATGAGCAGTTCTTC,CASSPWTNEQFF